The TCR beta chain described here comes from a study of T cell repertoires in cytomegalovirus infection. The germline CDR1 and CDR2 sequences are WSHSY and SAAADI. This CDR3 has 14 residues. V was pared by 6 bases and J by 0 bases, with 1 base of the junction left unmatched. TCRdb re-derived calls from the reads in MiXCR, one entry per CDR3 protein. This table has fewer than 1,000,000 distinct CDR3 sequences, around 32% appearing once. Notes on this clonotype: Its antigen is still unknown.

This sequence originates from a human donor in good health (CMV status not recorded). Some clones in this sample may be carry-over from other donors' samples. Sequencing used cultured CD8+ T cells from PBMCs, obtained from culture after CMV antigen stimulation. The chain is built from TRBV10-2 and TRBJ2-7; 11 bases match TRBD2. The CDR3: CASRGLADSYEQYF. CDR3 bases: TGCGCCAGCAGGGGACTAGCGGACTCCTACGAGCAGTACTTC.